One and the same sample provided the 28 T cell receptor beta chains below, sequenced in a study of T cell repertoires in cytomegalovirus infection. Antigens of these TCRs are unknown. TCRdb called the reads again in MiXCR, with one record for every CDR3 protein. The sample shows around 81,000 distinct CDR3 sequences, approximately 42% of them seen only once. This specimen consisted of CD8+ T cells from cultured PBMCs, obtained from culture after CMV antigen stimulation. Receptors were obtained from a human donor in good health (CMV status not recorded). Some clones in this sample may be carry-over from other donors' samples.

The J gene is TRBJ1-1, the V gene TRBV5-1; D is uncertain. Per germline, CDR1 SGHRS and CDR2 YFSETQ. This CDR3 is built from 14 residues. V lost 4 bases to trimming and J lost 3 bases, with 13 bases between them. For the CDR3, the DNA is TGCGCCAGCAGCCCGGACTTACGGGACACTGAAGCTTTCTTT. Protein: CASSPDLRDTEAFF.

This chain connects TRBV19 to TRBJ1-2; D is unresolved. Germline assignment: CDR1 LNHDA and CDR2 SQIVND (reference sequence). The CDR3 loop spans 15 amino acids. Trimming shortened V by 3 bases and J by 8 bases, and 19 bases separated the two germline ends. The CDR3 DNA reads as TGTGCCAGTAGTATTGTACAGATGGGGATACCGGGCTACACCTTC. Translating gives CASSIVQMGIPGYTF.

The genes are TRBV4-1 and TRBJ1-4, with unresolved D. Trimming pared 5 bases from V and 0 bases from J, leaving 13 bases between. CDR3 length: 16 amino acids. Germline V gene data show CDR1 as MGHRA and CDR2 as YSYEKL. The CDR3 region is CASSAGVGATNEKLFF. As DNA, the CDR3 is TGCGCCAGCAGCGCAGGCGTGGGTGCAACTAATGAAAAACTGTTTTTT.

V usage is TRBV7-9 and J usage is TRBJ2-7; TRBD2 agrees at 8 bases. The CDR3 consists of 15 residues. V shed 2 bases, J shed 0 bases, and the junction held 3 bases outside the gene matches. Germline V gene lookup returns CDR1 SEHNR and CDR2 FQNEAQ (reference sequence). The CDR3 DNA reads TGTGCCAGCAGCTTACCTAGCGGGCGCTCCTACGAGCAGTACTTC. The encoded protein is CASSLPSGRSYEQYF.

The rearrangement links TRBV24-1 to TRBJ1-1, with 11 nucleotides matching TRBD1. The V and J ends lost 5 bases and 5 bases, in that order; junction bases with no gene match: 6. The CDR3 has 15 amino acids. Germline V lookup: CDR1 KGHDR, CDR2 SFDVKD. The CDR3 nucleotides are TGTGCCACCAGTGCCGCCGGGACAGGGGGAACTGAAGCTTTCTTT. Translation gives CATSAAGTGGTEAFF.

In nucleotides, the CDR3 is TGTGCCAGCAGCTCCCAAGGGAGGGGAAATCAGCCCCAGCATTTT. Residues: CASSSQGRGNQPQHF. V usage is TRBV7-9 and J usage is TRBJ1-5, with D perhaps matching TRBD1 (5 bases). Trimming cost V 4 bases and J 4 bases, with 14 bases left between them. There are 15 residues in the CDR3. Looked up from germline, CDR1 is SEHNR and CDR2 is FQNEAQ (reference sequence). Full variable domain (missing parts from reference TRBV7-9 and TRBJ1-5): DTGVSQNPRHKITKRGQNVTFRCDPISEHNRLYWYRQTLGQGPEFLTYFQNEAQLEKSRLLSDRFSAERPKGSFSTLEIQRTEQGDSAMYLCASSSQGRGNQPQHFGDGTRLSIL.

CDR3 amino acids: CASSPGRFVKEQFF. The CDR3 nucleotides read TGTGCCAGCAGCCCAGGCAGGTTCGTCAAGGAGCAGTTCTTC. The rearrangement joins TRBV5-6 to TRBJ2-1, with D uncertain. This CDR3 has 14 residues. The ends were cut back, 4 bases at V and 10 bases at J, with 18 bases in the middle. The germline V gene encodes CDR1 SGHDT and CDR2 YYEEEE.

This clonotype turned up a few times. This chain links TRBV7-9 with TRBJ2-3; D remains unclear. Germline CDR1 is SEHNR and CDR2 is FQNEAQ (reference sequence). V lost 5 bases and J 3 bases, leaving 6 bases between the germline ends. CDR3 length: 12 residues. This chain's CDR3 is CASSGRTDTQYF. The CDR3 DNA sequence: TGTGCCAGCAGCGGACGTACAGATACGCAGTATTTT.

The rearrangement links TRBV27 to TRBJ2-7; D may be TRBD1 or TRBD2 (6 bases each). This CDR3 is built from 14 residues. Germline lookup yields CDR1 MNHEY and CDR2 SMNVEV (reference sequence). V gave up 4 bases and J gave up 7 bases, with 17 bases separating them. CDR3 protein: CASSSSPGAGEQYF. The DNA of the CDR3 is TGTGCCAGCAGTTCCAGCCCGGGGGCCGGGGAGCAGTACTTC.

This clonotype was counted ten times or more. V is TRBV7-8 and J is TRBJ2-2, with TRBD1 matching 9 bases. CDR3 length equals 16 residues. From germline, CDR1 is SGHVS and CDR2 FQNEAQ. Trimming took 4 bases from V and 4 from J; bases not matched to a gene: 7. The CDR3 DNA follows: TGTGCCAGCAGCTCCGACAGGGGGTCGGGCACCGGGGAGCTGTTTTTT. Amino acids: CASSSDRGSGTGELFF.

This clonotype was found many times. This chain links TRBV7-2 with TRBJ2-1; 15 bases are a match to TRBD2. This CDR3 comprises 17 residues. V trimming: 5 bases; J trimming: 5 bases; junction bases outside the gene matches: 7. Germline V gene sequence: CDR1 SGHTA, CDR2 FQGNSA. The CDR3 nucleotides read TGTGCCAGCAGCCAGGACAGGACTAGCGGGGGGGACAATGAGCAGTTCTTC. It yields the protein CASSQDRTSGGDNEQFF.

This clonotype was picked up many times. This chain links TRBV7-2 with TRBJ2-3, with 11 bases lining up with TRBD2. V dropped 2 bases and J dropped 2; count of bases not matched to a gene: 12. Germline values: CDR1 SGHTA, CDR2 FQGNSA. This CDR3 is built from 19 residues. The CDR3: CASSLPSGGPRGLTDTQYF. CDR3 DNA: TGTGCCAGCAGCTTACCTAGCGGGGGGCCCAGGGGTCTCACAGATACGCAGTATTTT.

The table lists this clonotype with a few counts. The V and J genes are TRBV6-5 and TRBJ1-5; D gene unclear. CDR1 MNHEY and CDR2 SVGAGI come from the germline V gene. The CDR3 is 16 amino acids. V was cut by 4 bases and J by 7 bases, with 20 bases left in between. The CDR3 loop is CASSSNFDPGWQPQHF. CDR3 coding DNA: TGTGCCAGCAGTTCCAACTTCGACCCGGGCTGGCAGCCCCAGCATTTT.

The chain links TRBV7-8 to TRBJ2-1; D gene unclear. V shed 1 base and J shed 0 bases, with 10 bases lying between them. There are 16 residues in the CDR3. The germline gives CDR1 SGHVS, CDR2 FQNEAQ. The CDR3 loop reads CASSLVASSSYNEQFF. The DNA of the CDR3 is TGTGCCAGCAGCTTAGTTGCGTCAAGCTCCTACAATGAGCAGTTCTTC.

This clonotype was counted only a few times. The gene calls are TRBV7-9 and TRBJ2-1; TRBD1 aligns across 7 bases. The V gene's germline CDR1 is SEHNR and CDR2 FQNEAQ (reference sequence). The ends lost 6 bases at V and 8 bases at J; junction bases unmatched: 7. This CDR3 spans 13 amino acids. CDR3 in DNA: TGTGCCAGCAGTTACGGGACAGTGGATGAGCAGTTCTTC. Translated: CASSYGTVDEQFF.

The chain carries TRBV27 and TRBJ1-2; a weak D match, TRBD1 (5 bases). Per the germline V gene, CDR1 is MNHEY and CDR2 is SMNVEV (reference sequence). V was clipped by 4 bases and J by 4 bases, with 16 bases between them. The CDR3 runs 15 residues. The CDR3 nucleotides read TGTGCCAGCAGTTCAGGGCCGAGCCCCCCCTATGGCTACACCTTC. This sequence encodes CASSSGPSPPYGYTF.

The V call is TRBV6-6, the J call TRBJ1-1, with D unclear. The germline CDR1 and CDR2 sequences are MNHNY and SVGAGI (reference sequence). The CDR3 extends over 13 amino acids. V lost 2 bases and J 4 bases, leaving 8 bases between the germline ends. The chain's CDR3 is CASSYLEGTEAFF. The CDR3 nucleotides are TGTGCCAGCAGTTACCTAGAGGGCACTGAAGCTTTCTTT.

The chain recombines TRBV27 with TRBJ1-6; TRBD1 matches at 9 bases. With V trimmed by 4 bases and J by 3 bases, 10 bases remained unmatched. This CDR3 is built from 18 residues. Germline V gives CDR1 MNHEY, CDR2 SMNVEV (reference sequence). The CDR3 DNA sequence: TGTGCCAGCAGTTCATCCGGACAGGGGCTATTCTATAATTCACCCCTCCACTTT. It specifies CASSSSGQGLFYNSPLHF.

The chain joins TRBV7-6 to TRBJ2-2; 9 nucleotides align to TRBD1. After removal of 4 bases from V and 6 bases from J, the junction contained 12 bases not matched to a gene. Per germline, CDR1 SGHVS and CDR2 FNYEAQ. The CDR3 has 17 residues. The CDR3 loop is CASSSGPGQGFSGELFF. In nucleotides, the CDR3 is TGTGCCAGCAGCTCCGGACCGGGACAGGGATTCTCCGGGGAGCTGTTTTTT.

The chain uses TRBV5-1 and TRBJ2-5, with D maybe TRBD2 (5 bases). The CDR3 contains 14 residues. From germline, CDR1 is SGHRS and CDR2 YFSETQ. V was cut by 0 bases and J by 5 bases, with 11 bases left in between. The CDR3 DNA reads TGCGCCAGCAGCTTGGAGCTAGCACAGGAGACCCAGTACTTC. Its translation is CASSLELAQETQYF.

The sample holds a few counts of this clonotype. V gene TRBV5-6 combines with J gene TRBJ2-7, with D unresolved. Germline lookup yields CDR1 SGHDT and CDR2 YYEEEE. Trimming cost V 4 bases and J 0 bases, with 5 bases left between them. The CDR3 spans 12 residues. The CDR3 region has the DNA TGTGCCAGCAGCGGCAACTCCTACGAGCAGTACTTC. It translates to CASSGNSYEQYF.

The rearrangement joins TRBV6-1 to TRBJ1-1; perhaps TRBD1 as D (6 bases). This CDR3 has 13 residues. In germline, CDR1 is MNHNS, CDR2 SASEGT. The V end was cut by 2 bases, the J end by 6 bases, with 10 bases between. The CDR3 is CASSETDSSEAFF. CDR3 sequence (DNA): TGTGCCAGCAGTGAAACGGACAGTTCTGAAGCTTTCTTT.

This clonotype was observed a few times. The chain couples TRBV6-1 to TRBJ2-7; 7 bases are a match to TRBD1. The J segment lost 5 bases and the V segment lost 5 bases, leaving 9 bases of the junction unmatched. The CDR3 covers 14 residues. Germline V gives CDR1 MNHNS, CDR2 SASEGT. The CDR3 DNA sequence: TGTGCCAGCAGTTTAACACAGGGGATTGACGAGCAGTACTTC. Residues: CASSLTQGIDEQYF.

The genes are TRBV6-5 and TRBJ1-1; 7 bases align to TRBD1. Germline CDR1 reads MNHEY; CDR2 reads SVGAGI. V lost 3 bases and J lost 4; bases outside the gene matches: 5. CDR3 length: 14 residues. In DNA form, the CDR3 reads TGTGCCAGCAGTTATAGGGGGCTGGTCACTGAAGCTTTCTTT. It is translated as CASSYRGLVTEAFF.

The V and J genes are TRBV12-3 or TRBV12-4 and TRBJ2-7, with TRBD1 matching over 9 bases. With V trimmed by 5 bases and J by 1 base, 3 bases remained unmatched. The CDR3 is made up of 14 amino acids. The CDR3 here is CASSTGGPSYEQYF. The CDR3 nucleotides read TGTGCCAGCAGTACAGGGGGCCCATCCTACGAGCAGTACTTC.

This sequence joins TRBV10-3 and TRBJ2-2; maybe TRBD2 (5 bases). Germline V CDR1 and CDR2: ENHRY, SYGVKD. The ends were cut back, 0 bases at V and 0 bases at J, with 11 bases in the middle. The CDR3 totals 17 residues. The CDR3 nucleotides read TGTGCCATCAGTGAGTCGAATTCCGGGGCGAACACCGGGGAGCTGTTTTTT. This translates into CAISESNSGANTGELFF.

The V call is TRBV3-1, the J call TRBJ2-7; D remains ambiguous. The V gene lost 2 bases and the J gene lost 4 bases, with 6 bases spanning the gap. This CDR3 is built from 12 residues. Germline V gene sequence: CDR1 LGHDT, CDR2 YNNKEL (reference sequence). CDR3 residues: CASSQNIYEQYF. Written as DNA, the CDR3 is TGTGCCAGCAGCCAAAATATATACGAGCAGTACTTC.

The CDR3 here is CSARGVEYSNQPQHF. The CDR3 DNA is TGCAGTGCTAGAGGGGTTGAATATAGCAATCAGCCCCAGCATTTT. V usage is TRBV20-1 and J usage is TRBJ1-5; D gene unclear. The CDR3 totals 15 residues. V was shortened by 1 base and J by 0 bases, with 10 bases between the two germline ends. Germline V CDR1 and CDR2: DFQATT, SNEGSKA (reference sequence).